One and the same sample provided the 5 T cell receptor beta chains below, sequenced in a study of shared clonotypes between healthy human individuals. Clones were sequenced by immunoSEQ multiplex PCR, and TCRdb holds only the in-frame ones, with some missing. The sample lists some 1.5 million clones; 95% to 99% were seen once. The sample consisted of naive CD4+ T cells sorted from blood. Described subset: CD45RA+ positively selected. The receptor set was obtained from a man aged 30-40 years in good health.

This chain uses TRBV20-1 with TRBJ1-1, with no clear D. CDR1 DFQATT and CDR2 SNEGSKA come from the germline V gene (reference sequence). This CDR3 is 11 amino acids long. V shed 3 bases and J shed 8 bases, with 10 bases lying between them. The CDR3 here is CSARETPEAFF. CDR3 bases: TGCAGTGCTAGGGAGACGCCGGAAGCTTTCTTT.

Comments on this clone: The sample carries other DNA sequences with the same CDR3. The DNA of the CDR3 is TGCGCCAGCAGCTTGGAACAAGGCAATCAGCCCCAGCATTTT. This gives the protein CASSLEQGNQPQHF. V and J are TRBV5-1 and TRBJ1-5, with unresolved D. In germline, CDR1 is SGHRS, CDR2 YFSETQ. The CDR3 covers 14 residues. V lost 0 bases and J lost 2, with 6 bases in between.

This chain links TRBV5-4 with TRBJ2-5, with a tentative D call TRBD2 (5 bases). The CDR3 has 15 residues. The germline V gene encodes CDR1 SGHNT and CDR2 YYREEE (reference sequence). V was pared by 3 bases and J by 3 bases, with 15 bases between. Here the CDR3 reads CASSYAGLFEETQYF. CDR3 in DNA: TGTGCCAGCAGCTACGCAGGACTGTTCGAAGAGACCCAGTACTTC. Variable domain in full (rest from reference TRBV5-4 and TRBJ2-5): ETGVTQSPTHLIKTRGQQVTLRCSSQSGHNTVSWYQQALGQGPQFIFQYYREEENGRGNFPPRFSGLQFPNYSSELNVNALELDDSALYLCASSYAGLFEETQYFGPGTRLLVL.

This clone appeared once. The J gene is TRBJ2-5, the V gene TRBV19; 12 nucleotides agree with TRBD2. J lost 4 bases, V lost 5 bases, and 8 bases had no gene match. This CDR3 contains 16 residues. CDR1 is LNHDA and CDR2 is SQIVND in the germline V gene (reference sequence). This CDR3 is CASSFMTSGSAETQYF. CDR3 sequence (DNA): TGTGCCAGTAGTTTCATGACTAGCGGGAGTGCAGAGACCCAGTACTTC.

CDR3 coding DNA: TGTGCAAGTCGCTTTATACTAGCGGGAGAGTACGAGCAGTACTTC. Protein product: CASRFILAGEYEQYF. V and J are TRBV12-2 and TRBJ2-7; the table's D call TRBD2 went unverified against the DNA. TRBV12-2 corresponds to a pseudogene. The CDR3 is 15 residues long.